The next 22 T cell receptor beta chains were all read from a single sample in a study of graft-versus-host responses after intestinal transplantation. Sequenced by immunoSEQ multiplex PCR; TCRdb stores in-frame clones only, minus some. The data hold fewer than 50,000 clones, with 84% observed a single time. For these TCRs, the target antigens are not known. The starting material was unstimulated CD4+ T cells sorted from spleen or lymph node cells, obtained before transplant. These receptors came from a human donor who was the organ donor for an intestinal transplant.

The chain uses TRBV4-2 and TRBJ2-2, with a possible D match to TRBD1 (6 bases). The CDR3 runs 17 residues. V was pared by 2 bases and J by 3 bases, with 16 bases between. The germline V gene has CDR1 LGHNA and CDR2 YNFKEQ. Here the CDR3 DNA reads TGTGCCAGCAGCCAAAAAGACAACAGGGATCACACCGGGGAGCTGTTTTTT. Translating gives CASSQKDNRDHTGELFF.

The count of this clone is one. The chain recombines TRBV4-1 with TRBJ2-7, with D unresolved. Between the trimmed V and J ends, which lost 0 bases and 0 bases, there was a span of 9 bases. The CDR3 sequence is 15 residues long. The germline V gene encodes CDR1 MGHRA and CDR2 YSYEKL. This CDR3 is CASSQDQAFSYEQYF. The CDR3 region has the DNA TGCGCCAGCAGCCAAGATCAAGCGTTCTCCTACGAGCAGTACTTC.

The CDR3 loop is CASSQEGRGPTEAFF. CDR3 in DNA: TGCGCCAGCAGCCAAGAAGGCAGGGGGCCCACTGAAGCTTTCTTT. This chain links TRBV4-3 with TRBJ1-1; 8 nucleotides match TRBD1. The CDR3 covers 15 residues. V trimming: 0 bases; J trimming: 4 bases; junction bases outside the gene matches: 4. Germline CDR1 is LGHNA and CDR2 is YSLEER.

The chain has TRBV7-2 and TRBJ2-3, with 16 bases lining up with TRBD2. V was pared by 3 bases and J by 7 bases, with 4 bases of the junction left unmatched. Germline V gives CDR1 SGHTA, CDR2 FQGNSA. This CDR3 comprises 16 residues. This CDR3 is CASSFGTSGGANTQYF. DNA of the CDR3: TGTGCCAGCAGCTTCGGGACTAGCGGGGGGGCAAATACGCAGTATTTT.

The rearrangement uses TRBV6-1 and TRBJ1-2; possible D gene TRBD1, 6 bases. The V end was cut by 6 bases, the J end by 5 bases, with 13 bases between. Germline CDR1 and CDR2: MNHNS and SASEGT. This CDR3 is built from 13 residues. CDR3 in DNA: TGTGCCAGCAGACCTGGGACACCATATGGCTACACCTTC. Translating it yields CASRPGTPYGYTF.

This chain links TRBV15 with TRBJ2-6; D is undetermined. V was clipped by 3 bases and J by 8 bases, with 5 bases between them. The CDR3 sequence is 12 residues long. Per the germline V gene, CDR1 is LNHNV and CDR2 is YYDKDF (reference sequence). The CDR3 reads CATSRVPNVLTF. The CDR3 region has the DNA TGTGCCACCAGCAGGGTACCCAACGTCCTGACTTTC.

This clone was seen just once. The chain employs TRBV6-5 and TRBJ2-7; D is possibly TRBD2 (6 bases). CDR3 length: 15 residues. Trimming took 1 base from V and 0 from J, leaving 10 bases between them. Germline-derived CDR1 and CDR2 are MNHEY and SVGAGI. The CDR3 region is CASSYYETSSYEQYF. CDR3 DNA: TGTGCCAGCAGTTACTATGAGACTAGCTCCTACGAGCAGTACTTC.

J is TRBJ1-2 and V is TRBV7-9; D is possibly TRBD1 (6 bases). This CDR3 comprises 14 residues. Germline V lookup: CDR1 SEHNR, CDR2 FQNEAQ (reference sequence). Between the trimmed V and J ends, which lost 3 bases and 5 bases, there was a span of 13 bases. The CDR3 loop is CASSFNADSYGYTF. As DNA, the CDR3 is TGTGCCAGCAGCTTCAACGCGGACAGTTATGGCTACACCTTC.

In this sample, this clone turned up a few times. This chain links TRBV5-4 with TRBJ2-5; perhaps TRBD1 as D (6 bases). Trimming took 2 bases from V and 4 from J, leaving 21 bases between them. The CDR3 covers 17 residues. Germline V gives CDR1 SGHNT, CDR2 YYREEE (reference sequence). CDR3: CASSFGQGTARGETQYF. Here the CDR3 DNA reads TGTGCCAGCAGCTTCGGCCAGGGGACGGCCCGTGGAGAGACCCAGTACTTC.

In DNA form, the CDR3 reads TGTGCCAACCAGGCGGTCGGTTACAATGAGCAGTTCTTC. Amino acid sequence: CANQAVGYNEQFF. The chain recombines TRBV25-1 with TRBJ2-1; D gene ambiguous. In germline, CDR1 is MGHDK, CDR2 SYGVNS. Trimming cost V 10 bases and J 4 bases, with 14 bases left between them. CDR3 size: 13 residues.

The chain links TRBV7-8 to TRBJ1-4; D gene uncertain. Trimming took off 0 bases at V and 7 bases at J, with 9 bases between the two ends. The CDR3 sequence is 14 residues long. Germline-derived CDR1 and CDR2 are SGHVS and FQNEAQ. The CDR3 nucleotides are TGTGCCAGCAGCTTAGCCCGGTCGGGTGAAAAACTGTTTTTT. This gives the protein CASSLARSGEKLFF.

The chain combines TRBV7-8 with TRBJ1-1; D is ambiguous. The germline V gene has CDR1 SGHVS and CDR2 FQNEAQ. The CDR3 spans 14 residues. The V end was cut by 5 bases, the J end by 1 base, with 11 bases between. Here the CDR3 DNA reads TGTGCCAGCAGCCTCCGGAGGGAGAACACTGAAGCTTTCTTT. Its translation is CASSLRRENTEAFF.

Turning to this clone: The identical CDR3 is also encoded by other nucleotide sequences in the sample. The chain joins TRBV7-9 to TRBJ1-2; D is ambiguous. The CDR3 has 12 residues. The V gene's germline CDR1 is SEHNR and CDR2 FQNEAQ (reference sequence). Trimming pared 3 bases from V and 4 bases from J, leaving 6 bases between. The CDR3 loop reads CASSLGTYGYTF. For the CDR3, the DNA is TGTGCCAGCAGCTTGGGAACCTATGGCTACACCTTC.

The chain combines TRBV27 with TRBJ2-6, with no clear D. The CDR3 runs to 14 residues. V lost 3 bases to trimming and J lost 0 bases, with 3 bases between them. Per germline, CDR1 MNHEY and CDR2 SMNVEV (reference sequence). The CDR3 DNA reads TGTGCCAGCAGTTTCAGCTCTGGGGCCAACGTCCTGACTTTC. As protein: CASSFSSGANVLTF.

Here the CDR3 reads CASSSLGEPAKNIQYF. CDR3 bases: TGTGCCAGCAGCTCCTTGGGGGAACCAGCCAAAAACATTCAGTACTTC. This chain joins TRBV5-6 and TRBJ2-4; D might be TRBD1 or TRBD2, each matching 5 bases. Germline CDR1 and CDR2: SGHDT and YYEEEE. This CDR3 has 16 residues. V was trimmed by 3 bases and J by 0 bases, leaving 13 bases between them.

The rearrangement joins TRBV5-1 to TRBJ1-4; 7 positions agree with TRBD1. Germline lookup yields CDR1 SGHRS and CDR2 YFSETQ. CDR3 size: 15 residues. V lost 5 bases to trimming and J lost 4 bases; unmatched junction nucleotides: 8. The CDR3 nucleotides read TGCGCCAGCAGGGCGAGTGGGGACAGTAATGAAAAACTGTTTTTT. It encodes CASRASGDSNEKLFF.

The chain has TRBV7-2 and TRBJ2-5, with TRBD2 identical over 12 bases. The assigned J gene may be wrong: the sequence end matches TRBJ2-7 better. Germline assignment: CDR1 SGHTA and CDR2 FQGNSA. The CDR3 has 17 amino acids. The CDR3 DNA sequence: TGTGCCAGCAGCTTAGCGATTCTAGCGGGAGGGACCTACGAGCAGTACTTC. This encodes CASSLAILAGGTYEQYF.

The V call is TRBV4-1, the J call TRBJ2-1, with 7 nucleotides matching TRBD2. There are 15 residues in the CDR3. Germline values: CDR1 MGHRA, CDR2 YSYEKL. The junction had 11 bases not matched to a gene; V was cut back by 4 bases and J by 8 bases. The CDR3 nucleotides read TGCGCCAGCAGCCCTGAAAGGACTAGGGTTGATGAGCAGTTCTTC. Protein: CASSPERTRVDEQFF.

The chain has TRBV6-5 and TRBJ2-7; 10 bases agree with TRBD2. This CDR3 has 15 amino acids. Germline values: CDR1 MNHEY, CDR2 SVGAGI. Germline trimming cut 2 bases from V and 3 bases from J; bases unmatched to any gene: 4. The CDR3 loop is CASSYRTSGIYEQYF. Written as DNA, the CDR3 is TGTGCCAGCAGTTACCGGACTAGCGGAATCTACGAGCAGTACTTC.

The V and J genes are TRBV6-5 and TRBJ2-3; D possibly corresponds to TRBD2 (6 bases). This CDR3 has 12 residues. V lost 5 bases and J 4 bases, leaving 7 bases between the germline ends. Germline V gives CDR1 MNHEY, CDR2 SVGAGI. CDR3 region: CASSERADTQYF. CDR3 DNA sequence: TGTGCCAGCAGTGAGCGGGCAGATACGCAGTATTTT.

The chain carries TRBV6-6 and TRBJ1-2; 7 bases map to TRBD1. In germline, CDR1 is MNHNY, CDR2 SVGAGI (reference sequence). This CDR3 contains 13 residues. J lost 3 bases, V lost 5 bases, and 3 bases had no gene match. The CDR3 sequence is CASSLTGDYGYTF. The CDR3 coding sequence is TGTGCCAGCAGTCTTACAGGGGACTATGGCTACACCTTC.

This clone was seen a few times. The gene calls are TRBV6-5 and TRBJ2-7, with 10 positions matching TRBD1. Trimming removed 2 bases from V and 2 bases from J; junction bases left unmatched: 0. Per the germline V gene, CDR1 is MNHEY and CDR2 is SVGAGI. This CDR3 has 14 residues. The CDR3 reads CASSYGTGAYEQYF. CDR3 DNA sequence: TGTGCCAGCAGTTACGGGACAGGGGCCTACGAGCAGTACTTC.